This T cell receptor beta chain was captured by sequencing in a study of cytomegalovirus exposure and HLA in healthy donors. Points from the study as a whole: Presence/absence results assume similar sequencing depth per donor, which may not hold. Later work associated roughly 15,000 TCR beta sequences with HLA alleles at 0.05 false discovery rate.

Germline assignment: CDR1 MNHEY and CDR2 SMNVEV (reference sequence). V was pared by 10 bases and J by 0 bases, with 4 bases between. The CDR3 covers 12 residues. On this clone: Its antigen is not identified.

PCR was performed using 60 Vbeta and 13 Jbeta primers. Clones were sequenced by immunoSEQ multiplex PCR, and TCRdb holds only the in-frame ones, with some missing. The sample holds over 95,000 clones; approximately 80% are singletons and the top ten take roughly 5%. Sequencing was carried out using PBMCs. The genes are TRBV27 and TRBJ2-6; D is unclear. The clonotype originates from a woman in her twenties or thirties in good health and CMV-seropositive. Written as DNA, the CDR3 is TGTGCCACCCGCTCTGGGGCCAACGTCCTGACTTTC. This encodes CATRSGANVLTF.